Sequencing of this T cell receptor (beta chain) was carried out in a study of T cell responses to AZD1222 COVID-19 vaccine. Study results and limitations: An increase in Spike-specific TCR breadth and depth was observed after two AZD1222 doses. Nearly half of spike-specific TCRs reportedly go after variant regions that carry no mutations. CD4 TCRs covered the whole spike, strongest at regions 160-218 and 743-854.

V was pared by 8 bases and J by 9 bases, with 6 bases of the junction left unmatched. Germline assignment: CDR1 MNHEY and CDR2 SVGAGI. The CDR3 is made up of 14 amino acids. Generated by immunoSEQ multiplex PCR, the TCRdb table keeps only in-frame clones and is missing some. The sample lists 90,000 to 140,000 clones, 82% occurring once. About this clone itself: What it recognizes is unknown.

This sequence joins TRBV6-5 and TRBJ2-1; TRBD2 aligns across 14 bases. Sequenced here: peripheral blood, sampled on day 0 of AZD1222 vaccination. The TCR comes from an adult in good health. This chain's CDR3 is CASRLAGGRTEQFF. CDR3 sequence (DNA): TGTGCCAGCCGACTAGCGGGGGGGAGGACTGAGCAGTTCTTC.